Listed here are 32 T cell receptor beta chains from one sample, sequenced in a study of OX40 agonist ivuxolimab in advanced cancers. Only in-frame clones appear in the TCRdb table, and some are missing; sequencing was by immunoSEQ multiplex PCR. Counted here are roughly 75,000 clones, 90% occurring once; the ten biggest clones make up 0.3% to 0.4%. Sequenced material: CD4+ or CD8+ T cells sorted from blood, taken in a trial of the OX40 agonist ivuxolimab. The receptor set was obtained from an adult with an advanced solid tumor such as melanoma, head and neck, liver or kidney cancer.

The chain recombines TRBV28 with TRBJ1-5; 9 positions match TRBD1. CDR1 is MDHEN and CDR2 is SYDVKM in the germline V gene. The CDR3 totals 15 residues. V was clipped by 8 bases and J by 3 bases; unmatched bases: 8. This CDR3 reads CASLKGQGLNQPQHF. The CDR3 DNA reads TGTGCCAGCCTTAAGGGACAGGGCCTCAATCAGCCCCAGCATTTT.

This clone was counted between two and nine times. This rearrangement joins TRBV7-9 to TRBJ2-6; 9 bases match TRBD1. The CDR3 is 18 residues long. Germline V gene sequence: CDR1 SEHNR, CDR2 FQNEAQ (reference sequence). J gave up 2 bases and V 0 bases, and 5 bases lay outside the gene matches. CDR3 region: CASSLAPTGGAGANVLTF. The CDR3 DNA reads TGTGCCAGCAGCTTAGCACCGACAGGGGGGGCTGGGGCCAACGTCCTGACTTTC.

J is TRBJ1-1 and V is TRBV25-1, with D perhaps TRBD1 (5 bases). The CDR3 sequence is 15 residues long. The V gene's germline CDR1 is MGHDK and CDR2 SYGVNS. Trimming pared 1 base from V and 5 bases from J, leaving 14 bases between. For the CDR3, the DNA is TGTGCCAGCAGTGAATCTGACTGGGGCGGAACTGAAGCTTTCTTT. Its translation: CASSESDWGGTEAFF.

The J gene is TRBJ1-2, the V gene TRBV7-8, with D perhaps matching TRBD1 (5 bases). Germline assignment: CDR1 SGHVS and CDR2 FQNEAQ. The CDR3 runs to 14 residues. The ends were cut back, 1 base at V and 6 bases at J, with 12 bases in the middle. For the CDR3, the DNA is TGTGCCAGCAGCTTAGGAGGGGTGGTGGATGGCTACACCTTC. As protein: CASSLGGVVDGYTF.

J is TRBJ1-2 and V is TRBV6-1; D is perhaps TRBD1 (6 bases). The CDR3 totals 14 residues. Germline CDR1 MNHNS, CDR2 SASEGT. V was cut by 1 base and J by 4 bases, with 10 bases left in between. DNA for the CDR3: TGTGCCAGCAGTGAAGGCGGCAGGGGCTATGGCTACACCTTC. It encodes CASSEGGRGYGYTF.

Concerning this clone: The conserved phenylalanine or tryptophan normally closing the CDR3 is absent here, so this likely arose from a read error. This chain connects TRBV2 to TRBJ1-2, with D unclear. V was shortened by 5 bases and J by 3 bases, with 7 bases between the two germline ends. The CDR3 has 12 residues. Germline V lookup: CDR1 SNHLY, CDR2 FYNNEI. CDR3 region: CASSPRDYGYTL. CDR3 in DNA: TGTGCCAGCAGTCCCCGGGACTATGGCTACACCCTC.

The chain combines TRBV7-2 with TRBJ2-7; D is unclear. The CDR3 totals 14 residues. V lost 5 bases, J lost 4 bases, and 15 bases lay in between. Looked up from germline, CDR1 is SGHTA and CDR2 is FQGNSA. DNA of the CDR3: TGTGCCAGCAGCCTTGGTTCTGGGCCATACGAGCAGTACTTC. It codes for CASSLGSGPYEQYF.

The chain joins TRBV6-6 to TRBJ2-1; 8 nucleotides agree with TRBD1. CDR3 length equals 15 residues. Germline CDR1 reads MNHNY; CDR2 reads SVGAGI (reference sequence). The J segment lost 6 bases and the V segment lost 4 bases, leaving 8 bases of the junction unmatched. The DNA for the CDR3 is TGTGCCAGCAGTTCCGGACAGGGCGGCGGCAATGAGCAGTTCTTC. This translates into CASSSGQGGGNEQFF.

This chain connects TRBV5-1 to TRBJ2-1; TRBD2 matches 10 bases. From germline, CDR1 is SGHRS and CDR2 YFSETQ. The CDR3 consists of 15 residues. V lost 3 bases to trimming and J lost 0 bases; unmatched junction nucleotides: 0. The CDR3 region has the DNA TGCGCCAGCAGCTCTAGCGGGAGCTCCTACAATGAGCAGTTCTTC. Protein product: CASSSSGSSYNEQFF.

The chain couples TRBV5-1 to TRBJ1-1, with TRBD1 matching over 10 bases. Germline trimming cut 5 bases from V and 0 bases from J; bases unmatched to any gene: 7. This CDR3 has 16 residues. Per the germline V gene, CDR1 is SGHRS and CDR2 is YFSETQ. CDR3 region: CASRRGDRGLNTEAFF. CDR3 bases: TGCGCCAGCAGGAGAGGGGACAGGGGATTGAACACTGAAGCTTTCTTT.

The chain recombines TRBV30 with TRBJ2-2; 7 nucleotides align to TRBD2. Germline CDR1 is GTSNPN and CDR2 is SVGIG (reference sequence). Trimming removed 3 bases from V and 4 bases from J; junction bases left unmatched: 8. CDR3 length: 15 residues. CDR3 sequence: CAWSGNPGGTGELFF. In nucleotides, the CDR3 is TGTGCCTGGAGCGGGAACCCGGGGGGCACCGGGGAGCTGTTTTTT.

The chain carries TRBV7-9 and TRBJ2-7; 11 bases are a match to TRBD2. The V gene's germline CDR1 is SEHNR and CDR2 FQNEAQ (reference sequence). The CDR3 totals 16 residues. V lost 6 bases to trimming and J lost 6 bases; unmatched junction nucleotides: 13. CDR3 in DNA: TGTGCCAGCAGTCAAAAGATTAGCGGGGGGGAGCGCGAGCAGTACTTC. Protein sequence: CASSQKISGGEREQYF.

CDR3 in amino acids: CASSLTGQGAGEQFF. CDR3 DNA sequence: TGTGCCAGCAGCTTGACGGGACAGGGGGCTGGTGAGCAGTTCTTC. The genes are TRBV7-2 and TRBJ2-1; TRBD1 agrees at 12 bases. Germline CDR1 SGHTA, CDR2 FQGNSA. Losses at the gene ends were 3 bases for V and 9 bases for J; bases not matched to a gene: 6. The CDR3 spans 15 residues.

This clone was detected a few times. V usage is TRBV6-1 and J usage is TRBJ1-5, with 9 bases that match TRBD1. Germline values: CDR1 MNHNS, CDR2 SASEGT. V was pared by 3 bases and J by 2 bases, with 5 bases of the junction left unmatched. This CDR3 contains 16 residues. CDR3 coding DNA: TGTGCCAGCAGTGACGACGGGACAGGGCGCAATCAGCCCCAGCATTTT. As protein: CASSDDGTGRNQPQHF.

The chain links TRBV4-3 to TRBJ1-1; no reliable D call. V lost 2 bases to trimming and J lost 1 base, with 11 bases between them. Germline V gene lookup returns CDR1 LGHNA and CDR2 YSLEER. There are 15 residues in the CDR3. CDR3 bases: TGCGCCAGCAGCCAATACTACAGACAGAACACTGAAGCTTTCTTT. As protein: CASSQYYRQNTEAFF.

This chain joins TRBV12-5 and TRBJ1-1, with TRBD1 identical over 7 bases. Germline V lookup: CDR1 LGHNT, CDR2 FRNRAP. V trimming: 6 bases; J trimming: 5 bases; junction bases outside the gene matches: 6. The CDR3 has 13 amino acids. The CDR3 region is CASGLGGGTEAFF. The CDR3 DNA reads TGTGCTAGTGGCCTAGGGGGCGGAACTGAAGCTTTCTTT.

In nucleotides, the CDR3 is TGCGCCAGCAGCCCGAGGACGGTTTCCTACGAGCAGTACTTC. Protein sequence: CASSPRTVSYEQYF. The chain combines TRBV5-1 with TRBJ2-7; the D is unclear. CDR3 size: 14 residues. Germline V gene data show CDR1 as SGHRS and CDR2 as YFSETQ. Trimming took off 4 bases at V and 1 base at J, with 12 bases between the two ends.

The chain combines TRBV7-9 with TRBJ2-7; D ambiguous. V dropped 1 base and J dropped 6 bases, with 7 bases sitting between them. The CDR3 is 12 residues long. CDR1 SEHNR and CDR2 FQNEAQ come from the germline V gene (reference sequence). The chain's CDR3 is CASSLGWGEQYF. DNA of the CDR3: TGTGCCAGCAGCTTAGGGTGGGGCGAGCAGTACTTC.

The chain uses TRBV19 and TRBJ1-1; 8 bases line up with TRBD1. The CDR3 totals 14 residues. With 4 bases clipped from V and 5 bases from J, the junction kept 6 bases outside the gene matches. The germline CDR1 and CDR2 sequences are LNHDA and SQIVND (reference sequence). CDR3 DNA sequence: TGTGCCAGTAGTACCGGACAGGGTGGAACTGAAGCTTTCTTT. Translated, it gives CASSTGQGGTEAFF.

The chain employs TRBV6-6 and TRBJ2-6; possibly TRBD2 for D (5 bases). CDR3 size: 16 residues. V lost 0 bases to trimming and J lost 3 bases, with 9 bases between them. The germline gives CDR1 MNHNY, CDR2 SVGAGI (reference sequence). The CDR3 here is CASSYSGEGGANVLTF. CDR3 coding DNA: TGTGCCAGCAGTTACTCGGGAGAAGGTGGGGCCAACGTCCTGACTTTC.

The chain employs TRBV6-1 and TRBJ2-7; 8 nucleotides align to TRBD1. After removal of 6 bases from V and 5 bases from J, the junction contained 12 bases not matched to a gene. The CDR3 is made up of 15 amino acids. Germline CDR1 and CDR2: MNHNS and SASEGT. CDR3 DNA sequence: TGTGCCAGCAGCCGCCGGTGGCAGGGGGCCGACGAGCAGTACTTC. As protein: CASSRRWQGADEQYF.

The chain has TRBV10-3 and TRBJ2-1; 7 bases agree with TRBD1. The CDR3 has 12 amino acids. V shed 5 bases and J 9 bases; nucleotides not matched to a gene: 4. CDR1 ENHRY and CDR2 SYGVKD come from the germline V gene. The CDR3 loop is CAISWGTAEQFF. CDR3 sequence (DNA): TGTGCCATCAGTTGGGGGACAGCTGAGCAGTTCTTC.

V gene TRBV7-8 combines with J gene TRBJ1-1, with D possibly TRBD1 on 6 matching bases. The germline CDR1 and CDR2 sequences are SGHVS and FQNEAQ. The CDR3 has 15 residues. V gave up 2 bases and J gave up 0 bases, with 10 bases separating them. The CDR3 loop is CASSLSTGLNTEAFF. Written as DNA, the CDR3 is TGTGCCAGCAGCTTAAGCACAGGGCTGAACACTGAAGCTTTCTTT.

V usage is TRBV5-1 and J usage is TRBJ1-3; D is undetermined. CDR3 length: 13 amino acids. Germline V lookup: CDR1 SGHRS, CDR2 YFSETQ. The V and J ends lost 0 bases and 4 bases respectively, with 5 bases between them. The CDR3 DNA reads as TGCGCCAGCAGCTTGGGTGTAGGAAACACCATATATTTT. Translation gives CASSLGVGNTIYF.

The chain couples TRBV4-1 to TRBJ1-1, with a possible D match to TRBD1 (6 bases). Germline lookup yields CDR1 MGHRA and CDR2 YSYEKL. The CDR3 length is 15 residues. Trimming left V 0 bases short and J 7 bases short, with 15 bases between. As DNA, the CDR3 is TGCGCCAGCAGCCAAGATAATGGGGGCTGGGTTGAAGCTTTCTTT. Its translation: CASSQDNGGWVEAFF.

The chain employs TRBV19 and TRBJ1-3, with D tentatively TRBD1 (5 bases). The V and J ends lost 4 bases and 4 bases respectively, with 8 bases between them. CDR3 length equals 13 residues. CDR1 and CDR2 from the germline V gene are LNHDA and SQIVND (reference sequence). CDR3 residues: CASSTRQGNTIYF. In DNA, the CDR3 is TGTGCCAGTAGTACCCGACAGGGAAACACCATATATTTT.

The chain is built from TRBV6-1 and TRBJ2-1; D is possibly TRBD1 or TRBD2 (5 bases each). The CDR3 is made up of 15 amino acids. Germline values: CDR1 MNHNS, CDR2 SASEGT. The V gene lost 4 bases and the J gene lost 5 bases, with 15 bases spanning the gap. CDR3 loop: CASSAPGRIDNEQFF. CDR3 DNA sequence: TGTGCCAGCAGTGCCCCGGGACGGATCGACAATGAGCAGTTCTTC.

The chain employs TRBV29-1 and TRBJ1-1; 7 positions match TRBD1. Trimming took 4 bases from V and 1 from J; bases not matched to a gene: 3. The CDR3 is made up of 13 amino acids. Germline values: CDR1 SQVTM, CDR2 ANQGSEA. As DNA, the CDR3 is TGCAGCGTTGGGGGACAGCCGAACACTGAAGCTTTCTTT. Amino acids: CSVGGQPNTEAFF.

V usage is TRBV9 and J usage is TRBJ2-6; 9 positions agree with TRBD1. The germline CDR1 and CDR2 sequences are SGDLS and YYNGEE. Trimming removed 4 bases from V and 0 bases from J; junction bases left unmatched: 5. This CDR3 has 17 amino acids. The CDR3: CASSPGDRVSGANVLTF. CDR3 DNA: TGTGCCAGCAGCCCTGGGGACAGGGTCTCTGGGGCCAACGTCCTGACTTTC.

This clone was counted a single time. CDR3 bases: TGTGCCAGCAGTCCCTTTGAGAGGCCCTACAATGAGCAGTTCTTC. Translated, it gives CASSPFERPYNEQFF. The chain has TRBV11-3 and TRBJ2-1; D not certain. The CDR3 extends over 15 amino acids. Germline values: CDR1 SGHNT, CDR2 YENEEA. V was clipped by 6 bases and J by 2 bases, with 14 bases between them.

The CDR3 reads CASSLEGLGETQYF. The CDR3 DNA reads as TGCGCCAGCAGCTTGGAAGGACTAGGAGAGACCCAGTACTTC. The chain uses TRBV5-1 and TRBJ2-5, with 7 bases fitting TRBD2. With 0 bases clipped from V and 4 bases from J, the junction kept 3 bases outside the gene matches. The germline V gene has CDR1 SGHRS and CDR2 YFSETQ. This CDR3 is built from 14 residues.

V and J are TRBV6-1 and TRBJ2-7; a possible D gene is TRBD1 (6 bases). Germline V gene lookup returns CDR1 MNHNS and CDR2 SASEGT. The CDR3 spans 14 residues. Trimming cost V 6 bases and J 0 bases, with 12 bases left between them. CDR3 sequence: CASSEQGFSYEQYF. The DNA for the CDR3 is TGTGCCAGCAGCGAACAGGGTTTCTCCTACGAGCAGTACTTC.